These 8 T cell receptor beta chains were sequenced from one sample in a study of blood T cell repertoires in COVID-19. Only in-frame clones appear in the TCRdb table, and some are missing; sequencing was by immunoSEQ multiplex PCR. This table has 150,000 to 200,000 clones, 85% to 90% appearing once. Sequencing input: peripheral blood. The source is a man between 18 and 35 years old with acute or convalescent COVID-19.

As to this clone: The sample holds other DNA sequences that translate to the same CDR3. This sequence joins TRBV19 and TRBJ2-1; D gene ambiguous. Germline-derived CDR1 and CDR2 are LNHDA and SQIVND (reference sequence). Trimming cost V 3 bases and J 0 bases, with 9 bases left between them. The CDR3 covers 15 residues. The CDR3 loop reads CASSIGQSSYNEQFF. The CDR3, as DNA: TGTGCCAGTAGTATTGGGCAGAGCTCCTACAATGAGCAGTTCTTC.

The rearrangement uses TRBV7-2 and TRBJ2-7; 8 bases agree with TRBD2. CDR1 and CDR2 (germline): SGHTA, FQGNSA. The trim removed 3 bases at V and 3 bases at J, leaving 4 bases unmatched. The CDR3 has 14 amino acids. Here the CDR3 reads CASSFGRGDYEQYV. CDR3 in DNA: TGTGCCAGCAGCTTTGGGCGGGGGGACTACGAGCAGTACGTC.

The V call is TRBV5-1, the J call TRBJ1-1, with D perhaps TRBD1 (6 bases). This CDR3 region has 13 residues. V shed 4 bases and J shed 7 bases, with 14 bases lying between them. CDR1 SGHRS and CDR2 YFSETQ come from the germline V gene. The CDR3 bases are TGCGCCAGCAGCGACGGACAGCCTATTGAAGCTTTCTTT. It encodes CASSDGQPIEAFF.

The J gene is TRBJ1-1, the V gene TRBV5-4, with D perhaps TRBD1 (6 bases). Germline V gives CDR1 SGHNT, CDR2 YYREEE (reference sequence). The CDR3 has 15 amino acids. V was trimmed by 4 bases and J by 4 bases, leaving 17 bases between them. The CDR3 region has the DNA TGTGCCAGCAGCGAAGGGGGTGCGACGAGCACTGAAGCTTTCTTT. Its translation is CASSEGGATSTEAFF.

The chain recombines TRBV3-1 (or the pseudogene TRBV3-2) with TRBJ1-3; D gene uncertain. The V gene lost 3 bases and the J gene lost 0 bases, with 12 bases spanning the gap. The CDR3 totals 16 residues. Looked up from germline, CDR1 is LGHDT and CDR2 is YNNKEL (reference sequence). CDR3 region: CASSQITPYSGNTIYF. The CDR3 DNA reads TGTGCCAGCAGCCAGATTACACCTTACTCTGGAAACACCATATATTTT.

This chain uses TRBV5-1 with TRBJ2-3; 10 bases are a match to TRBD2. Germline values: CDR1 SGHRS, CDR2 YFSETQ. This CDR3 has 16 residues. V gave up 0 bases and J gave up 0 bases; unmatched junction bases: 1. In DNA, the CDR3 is TGCGCCAGCAGCTTGGTTAGCGGGGGGAGCACAGATACGCAGTATTTT. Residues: CASSLVSGGSTDTQYF.

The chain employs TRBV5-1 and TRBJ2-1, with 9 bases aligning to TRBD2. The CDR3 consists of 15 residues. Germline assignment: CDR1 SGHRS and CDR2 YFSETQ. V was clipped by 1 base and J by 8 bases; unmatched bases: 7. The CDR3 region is CASSLMRGGNYEQFF. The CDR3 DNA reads TGCGCCAGCAGCTTGATGCGGGGGGGTAACTATGAGCAGTTCTTC.

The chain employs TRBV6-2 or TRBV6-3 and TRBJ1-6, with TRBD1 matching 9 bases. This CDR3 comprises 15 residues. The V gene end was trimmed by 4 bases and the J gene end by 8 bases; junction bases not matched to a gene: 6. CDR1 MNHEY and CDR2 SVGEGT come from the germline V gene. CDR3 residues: CASSSTGGTYSPLHF. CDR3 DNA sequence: TGTGCCAGCAGTTCAACAGGGGGCACGTATTCACCCCTCCACTTT.